The sequence of this TCR beta chain was determined in a study of blood T cell repertoires in COVID-19 (dated by TCRdb to the early 2020s). Regarding the complete study: Collaborator samples came from the United States, Italy and Spain and covered acute and convalescent phases of COVID-19. The sample metadata nearly always contained a de-identified subject ID, COVID-19 status, age in years and sex. Where available, HLA class I and class II types were taken from metadata supplied by the sample provider and were not determined by assay-based typing. Samples were obtained from the ongoing ImmuneRACE study (first 160 participants) and from about 1,300 subjects provided by 6 global collaborators. A freely available public database, intended as a resource for researchers studying the immune response to SARS-CoV-2, is where the repertoires were released. Subjects who had been exposed to COVID-19, were actively infected with it, or had recovered from it provided the deeply sampled blood TCRbeta repertoires that made up the dataset. The prospective study material was composed of cDNA or gDNA derived from T cells, B-cell-depleted T cells, or PBMCs. Results the study describes overall, beyond this receptor: Clinical and demographic metadata were provided uncurated, with the amount varying by source and participant.

The immunoSEQ Assay, a bias-controlled multiplex PCR, was used to amplify TCRbeta CDR3 regions from genomic DNA. On the study's bioinformatics: Within the assay, amplification of reference gene primers was used to estimate how many nucleated cells each sample contained. To quantify the absolute abundance of each unique TCRbeta CDR3 rearrangement, sequence reads were collapsed and filtered. For each sample, productive Simpson clonality was calculated as the square root of Simpson's diversity index across productive rearrangements. TCRdb re-hosts the immuneACCESS table, in-frame sequences only. Its copies lack some clones; in the studies checked, an unresolved V gene accounts for under half of them, and the cause for the rest is not known. V, J and clone size are taken as reported in that table, and D and trimming were inferred from the DNA itself. The sample table contains around 230,000 clones; only one count was recorded for approximately 82% of them. The ten largest make up about 2.1% of the sample.

There are a few counts of this clone. Which antigen it targets is not known. One base away there is no much larger clone; base qualities are not given. Between the V and J ends, shortened by 2 bases and 0 bases respectively, the junction contains 7 bases. The CDR3 holds 15 amino acids from the cysteine to the phenylalanine. Of all the DNA, just the CDR3 is kept, 45 bases in frame from base 1. CDR1 and CDR2 were assigned from the germline V gene (reference sequence) as LNHDA and SQIVND. Another Seattle source contributed samples from volunteer blood donors who had recovered from COVID-19. The collaborating institutions used their own protocols to collect whole blood in K2EDTA tubes. For TCRbeta analysis, collaborators shipped samples as frozen whole blood, isolated PBMCs, or DNA extracted from either of those sample types.

The TCR was taken from a man aged 40-49 years who had recovered from COVID-19. The specimen sequenced was peripheral blood. The sequence joins TRBV19 to TRBJ2-2; tentative D gene TRBD2, with 5 bases matching. The sequenced DNA: TGTGCCAGTAGTATAACCGGGGCGAACACCGGGGAGCTGTTTTTT. This encodes CASSITGANTGELFF.